A single sample gave rise to the 20 T cell receptor beta chains below, sequenced in a study of OX40 agonist ivuxolimab in advanced cancers. Clones were read by immunoSEQ multiplex PCR, and TCRdb kept only the in-frame ones, dropping some. The sample lists about 19,000 clones; roughly 80% were seen once. Sample: CD4+ or CD8+ T cells sorted from blood, taken in a trial of the OX40 agonist ivuxolimab. Receptors originate from an adult with an advanced solid tumor such as melanoma, head and neck, liver or kidney cancer.

This rearrangement joins TRBV27 to TRBJ2-7; no definite D call. There are 14 residues in the CDR3. From germline, CDR1 is MNHEY and CDR2 SMNVEV (reference sequence). V shed 4 bases and J shed 6 bases, with 16 bases lying between them. CDR3: CASSYGRWAGEQYF. Written as DNA, the CDR3 is TGTGCCAGCAGTTACGGCAGGTGGGCAGGCGAGCAGTACTTC.

The chain uses TRBV10-3 and TRBJ2-3; D gene uncertain. V shed 3 bases and J shed 0 bases, with 13 bases lying between them. The germline gives CDR1 ENHRY, CDR2 SYGVKD. The CDR3 has 16 residues. In DNA form, the CDR3 reads TGTGCCATCAGTGAAGGGCTTTCTTCTAGCACAGATACGCAGTATTTT. Its protein product is CAISEGLSSSTDTQYF.

This clone has just a few counts. The chain joins TRBV27 to TRBJ1-5, with D possibly being TRBD1 (6 bases). The germline gives CDR1 MNHEY, CDR2 SMNVEV (reference sequence). The CDR3 has 14 amino acids. V lost 6 bases, J lost 4 bases, and 13 bases lay in between. CDR3 protein: CASRKGVRNQPQHF. In DNA, the CDR3 is TGTGCCAGCAGGAAGGGGGTCCGGAATCAGCCCCAGCATTTT.

The genes are TRBV28 and TRBJ1-1, with a possible D match to TRBD1 (6 bases). The ends were cut back, 6 bases at V and 10 bases at J, with 18 bases in the middle. Germline CDR1 and CDR2: MDHEN and SYDVKM. The CDR3 has 13 amino acids. CDR3 region: CASRRNQGRGAFF. CDR3 bases: TGTGCCAGCAGACGAAATCAGGGGCGGGGAGCTTTCTTT.

V is TRBV13 and J is TRBJ1-6; 8 nucleotides match TRBD1. Looked up from germline, CDR1 is PRHDT and CDR2 is FYEKMQ (reference sequence). This CDR3 spans 15 amino acids. V shed 5 bases and J 8 bases; nucleotides not matched to a gene: 8. The CDR3: CASSIRTGNDSPLHF. In nucleotides, the CDR3 is TGTGCCAGCAGCATCCGGACAGGGAACGATTCACCCCTCCACTTT.

The rearrangement links TRBV6-5 to TRBJ1-2, with D unclear. The germline V and J ends were trimmed by 6 bases and 2 bases, with 7 bases remaining between them. The CDR3 totals 12 residues. Germline CDR1 reads MNHEY; CDR2 reads SVGAGI. CDR3 coding DNA: TGTGCCAGCAGCCCCTCGAACTATGGCTACACCTTC. It translates to CASSPSNYGYTF.

V and J are TRBV5-1 and TRBJ2-1; TRBD1 aligns across 7 bases. Unmatched junction bases numbered 2, after V lost 7 bases and J lost 4 bases. CDR1 is SGHRS and CDR2 is YFSETQ in the germline V gene. The CDR3 sequence is 12 residues long. CDR3 region: CASATGYNEQFF. The CDR3 DNA reads as TGCGCCAGCGCGACAGGGTACAATGAGCAGTTCTTC.

This chain uses TRBV9 with TRBJ2-3, with D perhaps TRBD2 (5 bases). Germline loops: CDR1 SGDLS, CDR2 YYNGEE. The V end was cut by 4 bases, the J end by 1 base, with 7 bases between. The CDR3 has 13 amino acids. Here the CDR3 DNA reads TGTGCCAGCAGCAGTAGCGGCACAGATACGCAGTATTTT. It specifies CASSSSGTDTQYF.

This clone is a singleton in its sample. The V and J genes are TRBV27 and TRBJ1-1; D not certain. There are 13 residues in the CDR3. Germline CDR1 MNHEY, CDR2 SMNVEV (reference sequence). Trimming left V 4 bases short and J 5 bases short, with 11 bases between. This chain's CDR3 is CASSSYTRTEAFF. The CDR3 DNA sequence: TGTGCCAGCAGTTCCTATACTAGAACTGAAGCTTTCTTT.

This chain uses TRBV7-6 with TRBJ2-3; no clear D. V dropped 5 bases and J dropped 6 bases, with 9 bases sitting between them. The CDR3 runs 12 residues. Germline loops: CDR1 SGHVS, CDR2 FNYEAQ. DNA for the CDR3: TGTGCCAGCAGCCGATCATCCGATACGCAGTATTTT. Amino acids: CASSRSSDTQYF.

The chain employs TRBV6-4 and TRBJ2-2; 10 positions match TRBD1. This CDR3 contains 15 residues. Germline V gives CDR1 MRHNA, CDR2 SNTAGT. V was pared by 6 bases and J by 3 bases, with 4 bases of the junction left unmatched. The CDR3 region is CASSPGTGDTGELFF. The CDR3 DNA reads as TGTGCCAGCAGCCCTGGGACAGGGGACACCGGGGAGCTGTTTTTT.

Written as DNA, the CDR3 is TGTGCCAGCGGGACTAGCGGCACAGATACGCAGTATTTT. Translating it yields CASGTSGTDTQYF. The chain joins TRBV6-4 to TRBJ2-3; 10 bases line up with TRBD2. The germline CDR1 and CDR2 sequences are MRHNA and SNTAGT. This CDR3 is built from 13 residues. With V trimmed by 8 bases and J by 1 base, 0 bases remained unmatched.

This clone is categorized as medium-sized (0.01 to 0.1%). The J gene is TRBJ1-1, the V gene TRBV7-6; TRBD1 might be the D (5 bases). V dropped 5 bases and J dropped 1 base, with 17 bases sitting between them. The CDR3 is made up of 16 amino acids. Germline V CDR1 and CDR2: SGHVS, FNYEAQ. CDR3 loop: CASSIGQGLGNTEAFF. The CDR3 coding sequence is TGTGCCAGCAGCATCGGGCAGGGCTTGGGGAACACTGAAGCTTTCTTT.

The chain joins TRBV7-6 to TRBJ2-7, with 10 bases lining up with TRBD2. Germline CDR1 reads SGHVS; CDR2 reads FNYEAQ. The junction had 11 bases not matched to a gene; V was cut back by 5 bases and J by 4 bases. This CDR3 is built from 16 residues. The CDR3 DNA follows: TGTGCCAGCAGCCTGCGGGGCCTAGCGGGGGAGTACGAGCAGTACTTC. The encoded protein is CASSLRGLAGEYEQYF.

The V call is TRBV27, the J call TRBJ2-3; maybe TRBD1 (5 bases). Germline V lookup: CDR1 MNHEY, CDR2 SMNVEV (reference sequence). CDR3 length equals 14 residues. V was pared by 7 bases and J by 0 bases, with 11 bases between. The chain's CDR3 is CASNRMMSTDTQYF. In nucleotides, the CDR3 is TGTGCCAGCAACAGGATGATGAGCACAGATACGCAGTATTTT.

This sequence joins TRBV9 and TRBJ2-3; maybe TRBD2 (7 bases). Germline V gene data show CDR1 as SGDLS and CDR2 as YYNGEE. The CDR3 totals 15 residues. Trimming removed 1 base at V and 0 bases at J, with 9 bases between. The CDR3 here is CASSVWGGSTDTQYF. The CDR3 coding sequence is TGTGCCAGCAGCGTATGGGGGGGCAGCACAGATACGCAGTATTTT.

The chain recombines TRBV5-1 with TRBJ2-7, with 15 bases aligning to TRBD2. CDR1 and CDR2 from the germline V gene are SGHRS and YFSETQ. Losses at the gene ends were 4 bases for V and 1 base for J; bases not matched to a gene: 9. CDR3 length: 18 amino acids. Written as DNA, the CDR3 is TGCGCCAGCAGCCAGCCGGGACTAGCGGGGGGATGGTCCTACGAGCAGTACTTC. It specifies CASSQPGLAGGWSYEQYF.

J is TRBJ2-1 and V is TRBV19; no definite D call. The CDR3 sequence is 15 residues long. The germline V gene encodes CDR1 LNHDA and CDR2 SQIVND (reference sequence). V was shortened by 1 base and J by 7 bases, with 14 bases between the two germline ends. The CDR3 loop is CASSIAGPSRNEQFF. CDR3 nucleotides: TGTGCCAGTAGTATAGCCGGGCCCTCAAGGAATGAGCAGTTCTTC.

This clone showed up just once. The chain uses TRBV19 and TRBJ1-2; D possibly corresponds to TRBD1 (5 bases). This CDR3 spans 16 amino acids. Germline V gene sequence: CDR1 LNHDA, CDR2 SQIVND (reference sequence). Trimming shortened V by 2 bases and J by 3 bases, and 16 bases separated the two germline ends. Here the CDR3 reads CASSIFWQGGDYGYTF. The CDR3 coding sequence is TGTGCCAGTAGTATATTTTGGCAGGGAGGAGACTATGGCTACACCTTC.

The rearrangement uses TRBV4-1 and TRBJ2-2; TRBD2 matches 9 bases. The CDR3 length is 15 residues. The V and J ends lost 1 base and 5 bases, in that order; junction bases with no gene match: 2. CDR1 and CDR2 (germline): MGHRA, YSYEKL. The CDR3 region has the DNA TGCGCCAGCAGCCAAGGACTAGCGGCTACCGGGGAGCTGTTTTTT. Translating it yields CASSQGLAATGELFF.